What follows describes a single T cell receptor (beta chain). It has no known antigen specificity. Base qualities are not recorded, but no much larger clone differs from it by a single base. The record originates from a study of CD8 T cells in ankylosing spondylitis (dated 2017 in TCRdb). Background on the whole study: The study profiled T cell receptor beta repertoires in healthy donors and ankylosing spondylitis patients to find disease-linked TCR variants. The full study cohort comprised 20 to 25 ankylosing spondylitis patients and 110 or so healthy donors. Samples of peripheral blood were taken, and for ankylosing spondylitis patients, synovial fluid was collected as well.

The sequencing machine was an Illumina HiSeq 2500. Quantitative 5'-RACE with molecular barcodes was used to prepare TCR beta libraries. Turning to the authors' computational methods: A new computational method, built on a probabilistic model of VDJ rearrangement, was used to identify disease-linked TCR variants. TCRdb reran the public reads through fastp at Q25 and MiXCR, keeping productive beta chains. CDR3 protein sequences are deduplicated, and each keeps its most common genes and DNA. TCRdb, not the authors, supplied the V and J calls. Across this sample there are some 400,000 distinct CDR3 sequences, with under 25% seen only once. The ten biggest clones cover 15% to 20% of the sample. Broader findings and caveats from the paper: A CD8+ phenotype was shown by the disease-linked clones, which were found at relatively low frequencies in peripheral blood. The disease-linked clones were reported to be significantly enriched in matched synovial fluid samples from ankylosing spondylitis patients. Some TCR beta motif variants had previously been reported in synovial fluid and blood of reactive arthritis patients, which suggested common disease-initiation mechanisms. A TCR beta motif of fewer than 10 highly homologous amino acid variants appeared characteristic of blood from ankylosing spondylitis patients.

Sequenced material: blood, either unsorted or a sorted T cell fraction (not recorded which). The clonotype comes from a male donor with ankylosing spondylitis.

The bases are TGTGCCAGCAGCTCCGACAGGGGGCGATACGGCTACACCTTC. This is translated as CASSSDRGRYGYTF. The V and J segments used are TRBV28 and TRBJ1-2, and TRBD1 matches 10 of the central bases. The CDR1 and CDR2 encoded by the germline V gene are MDHEN and SYDVKM. From V the trimming removes 6 bases and from J it removes 8 bases, while the gene matches leave 9 bases of the junction unaccounted for. The CDR3 contains 14 residues, cysteine and phenylalanine counted. Here the CDR3 DNA is all that survives: 42 bases in frame from base 1.